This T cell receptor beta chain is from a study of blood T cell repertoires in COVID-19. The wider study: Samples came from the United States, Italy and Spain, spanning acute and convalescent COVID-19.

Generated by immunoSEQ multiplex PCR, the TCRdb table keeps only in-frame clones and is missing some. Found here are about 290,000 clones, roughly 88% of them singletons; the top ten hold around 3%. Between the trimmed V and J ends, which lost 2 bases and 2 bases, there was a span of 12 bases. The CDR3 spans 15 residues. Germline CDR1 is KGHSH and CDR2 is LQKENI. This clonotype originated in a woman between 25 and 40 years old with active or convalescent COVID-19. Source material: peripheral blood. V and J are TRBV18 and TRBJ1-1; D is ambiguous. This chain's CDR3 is CASSPIEGSNTEAFF. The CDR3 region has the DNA TGTGCCAGCTCACCAATTGAGGGTAGCAACACTGAAGCTTTCTTT.